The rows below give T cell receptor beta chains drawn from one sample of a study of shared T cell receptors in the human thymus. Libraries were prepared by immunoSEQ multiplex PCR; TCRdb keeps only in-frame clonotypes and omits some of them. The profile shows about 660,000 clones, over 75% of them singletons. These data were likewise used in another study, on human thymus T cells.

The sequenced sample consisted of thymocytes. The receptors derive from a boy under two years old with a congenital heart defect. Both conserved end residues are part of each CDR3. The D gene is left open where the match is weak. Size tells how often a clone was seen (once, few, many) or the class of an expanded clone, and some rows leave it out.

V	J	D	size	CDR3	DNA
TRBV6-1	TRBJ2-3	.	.	CASSDGLPLQASSTDTQYF	TGTGCCAGCAGTGACGGACTCCCCCTTCAGGCCTCTAGCACAGATACGCAGTATTTT
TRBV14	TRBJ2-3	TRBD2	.	CASSIETSGRGTDTQYF	TGTGCCAGCAGCATCGAGACTAGCGGGAGAGGCACAGATACGCAGTATTTT
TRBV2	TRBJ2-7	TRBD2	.	CASSPLAGSYEQYF	TGTGCCAGCAGTCCACTAGCGGGTTCCTACGAGCAGTACTTC
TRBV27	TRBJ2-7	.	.	CASRTRDTYEQYF	TGTGCCAGCCGAACCCGGGACACCTACGAGCAGTACTTC
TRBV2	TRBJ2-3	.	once	CASKWSGETDTQYF	TGTGCCAGCAAGTGGTCAGGGGAGACGGATACGCAGTATTTT
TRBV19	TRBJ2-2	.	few	CASLGYGSGGELFF	TGTGCCAGCCTAGGATATGGGTCGGGCGGGGAGCTGTTTTTT
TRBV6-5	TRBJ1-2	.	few	CASSRGDYGYTF	TGTGCCAGCAGCCGGGGTGACTATGGCTACACCTTC
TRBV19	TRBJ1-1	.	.	CASRAGNTEAFF	TGTGCCAGTAGAGCGGGGAACACTGAAGCTTTCTTT
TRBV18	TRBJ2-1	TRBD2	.	CASSTGLAESSYNEQFF	TGTGCCAGCTCAACTGGACTAGCGGAAAGCTCCTACAATGAGCAGTTCTTC
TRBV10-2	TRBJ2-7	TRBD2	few	CASRRLAYTYEQYF	TGCGCCAGCAGGCGACTAGCGTATACCTACGAGCAGTACTTC
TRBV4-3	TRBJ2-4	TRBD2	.	CASSQDSGGGITKNIQYF	TGCGCCAGCAGCCAAGATAGCGGGGGGGGTATCACCAAAAACATTCAGTACTTC
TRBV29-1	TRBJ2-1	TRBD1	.	CSVITGGSYNEQFF	TGCAGCGTCATTACAGGGGGCTCCTACAATGAGCAGTTCTTC
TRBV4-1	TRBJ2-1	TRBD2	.	CASSQGLAGPPSYNEQFF	TGCGCCAGCAGCCAAGGTCTAGCGGGGCCACCTTCCTACAATGAGCAGTTCTTC
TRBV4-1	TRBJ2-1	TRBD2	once	CASSQAGTSGSLNEQFF	TGCGCCAGCAGCCAAGCTGGGACTAGCGGGAGCCTCAATGAGCAGTTCTTC
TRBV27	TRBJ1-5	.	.	CASSRRGGQIGPPQHF	TGTGCCAGCAGTCGCCGGGGGGGGCAAATAGGTCCGCCCCAGCATTTT
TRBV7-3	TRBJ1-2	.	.	CASSLTGLQGYTF	TGTGCCAGCAGCTTAACGGGGCTTCAGGGCTACACCTTC
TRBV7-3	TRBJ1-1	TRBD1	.	CASSSLTGRNTEAFF	TGTGCCAGCAGCTCCCTGACAGGGAGGAACACTGAAGCTTTCTTT
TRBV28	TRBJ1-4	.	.	CASSLDRRGARKLFF	TGTGCCAGCAGTTTGGATAGGAGGGGAGCTCGAAAACTGTTTTTT
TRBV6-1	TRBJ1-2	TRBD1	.	CASSEVGTGTGSYGYTF	TGTGCCAGCAGTGAAGTGGGTACGGGGACAGGGTCCTATGGCTACACCTTC
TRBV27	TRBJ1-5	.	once	CASSFQGSNQPQHF	TGTGCCAGCAGTTTTCAGGGGAGTAATCAGCCCCAGCATTTT
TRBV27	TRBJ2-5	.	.	CASSLRGPQETQYF	TGTGCCAGCAGTTTAAGGGGCCCCCAAGAGACCCAGTACTTC
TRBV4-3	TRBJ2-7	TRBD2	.	CASSQRLAGESYEQYF	TGCGCCAGCAGCCAACGACTAGCGGGAGAGTCCTACGAGCAGTACTTC
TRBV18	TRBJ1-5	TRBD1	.	CASSPDRGGYSNQPQHF	TGTGCCAGCTCACCAGACAGGGGAGGGTATAGCAATCAGCCCCAGCATTTT
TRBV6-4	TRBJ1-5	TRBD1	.	CASIHRGGSNQPQHF	TGTGCCAGCATCCACAGGGGGGGGAGCAATCAGCCCCAGCATTTT
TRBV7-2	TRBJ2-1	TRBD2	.	CASSSIRLAGGIREQFF	TGTGCCAGCAGCTCGATACGACTAGCGGGAGGAATTCGTGAGCAGTTCTTC
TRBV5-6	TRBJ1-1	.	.	CASSLVPAGGETEAFF	TGTGCCAGCAGCTTGGTGCCTGCCGGGGGGGAAACTGAAGCTTTCTTT
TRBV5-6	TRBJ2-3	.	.	CASSPTRGTSTDTQYF	TGTGCCAGCAGCCCGACAAGGGGGACGTCCACAGATACGCAGTATTTT
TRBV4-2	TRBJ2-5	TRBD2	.	CASSPLAGGQETQYF	TGTGCCAGCAGCCCCCTAGCGGGAGGGCAAGAGACCCAGTACTTC
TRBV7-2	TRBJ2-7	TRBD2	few	CASSNPGLVGALSYEQYF	TGTGCCAGCAGCAATCCGGGACTAGTGGGTGCGCTCTCCTACGAGCAGTACTTC
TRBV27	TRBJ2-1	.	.	CASSSSPSERIAYNEQFF	TGTGCCAGCAGTTCCAGCCCCTCTGAGCGGATAGCCTACAATGAGCAGTTCTTC
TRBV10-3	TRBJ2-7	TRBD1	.	CATTGGGGLGGYEQYF	TGTGCCACGACAGGGGGAGGGGGCCTAGGTGGCTACGAGCAGTACTTC
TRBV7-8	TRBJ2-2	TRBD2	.	CASRKGLAGEYTGELFF	TGTGCCAGCAGAAAGGGACTAGCGGGAGAGTACACCGGGGAGCTGTTTTTT
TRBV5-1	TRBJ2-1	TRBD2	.	CASSLARWEGNNEQFF	TGCGCCAGCAGCTTGGCCAGGTGGGAGGGAAACAATGAGCAGTTCTTC
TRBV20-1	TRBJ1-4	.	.	CSTNEKLFF	TGCAGCACAAATGAAAAACTGTTTTTT
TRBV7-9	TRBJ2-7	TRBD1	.	CASSWDSPSYEQYF	TGTGCCAGCAGTTGGGACAGTCCCTCCTACGAGCAGTACTTC
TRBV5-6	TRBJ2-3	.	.	CASSPPWGGPQRDTQYF	TGTGCCAGCAGCCCCCCGTGGGGCGGACCCCAGCGCGATACGCAGTATTTT
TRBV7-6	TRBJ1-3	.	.	CASSLGGGRNTIYF	TGTGCCAGCAGCTTAGGGGGAGGCCGAAACACCATATATTTT
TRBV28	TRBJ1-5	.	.	CASSFWADSNQPQHF	TGTGCCAGCAGTTTTTGGGCCGATAGCAATCAGCCCCAGCATTTT
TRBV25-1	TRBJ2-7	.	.	CASSEEDRIDEQYF	TGTGCCAGCAGTGAAGAAGACAGGATTGACGAGCAGTACTTC
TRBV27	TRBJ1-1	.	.	CASSTRVQTEAFF	TGTGCCAGCAGTACCAGGGTACAGACTGAAGCTTTCTTT
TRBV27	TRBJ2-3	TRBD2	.	CASSLPRAGGTDTQYF	TGTGCCAGCAGTCTCCCTCGGGCGGGAGGCACAGATACGCAGTATTTT
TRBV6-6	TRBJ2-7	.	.	CASSYPSQRGYEQYF	TGTGCCAGCAGTTACCCATCACAACGAGGGTACGAGCAGTACTTC
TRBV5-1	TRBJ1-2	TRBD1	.	CASSLVKGAVNYGYTF	TGCGCCAGCAGCTTGGTGAAGGGGGCGGTTAACTATGGCTACACCTTC
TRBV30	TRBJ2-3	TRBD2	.	CAWRIEAGGPLDTQYF	TGTGCCTGGAGAATTGAGGCGGGAGGGCCTTTGGATACGCAGTATTTT
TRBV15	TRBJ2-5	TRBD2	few	CATSIMKGSWTSGPEYQETQYF	TGTGCCACCAGCATAATGAAAGGCTCTTGGACTAGCGGTCCAGAATACCAAGAGACCCAGTACTTC